The entry that follows covers one T cell receptor beta chain sequence. The antigen is not known. The sample comes from a study of T cells in tumors after PD-1 blockade. Across the study: Daily vismodegib 150 mg continued in a subset of anti-PD-1-treated patients. Notes on the study in general: Some novel exhausted tumor clones appeared in pre-treatment blood, suggesting peripheral recruitment.

Using immunoSEQ multiplex PCR, the repertoire was profiled, and TCRdb retains in-frame clones only, with some absent. Here the sample spans just under 65,000 clones, about 74% being singletons. CDR3 length: 15 amino acids. Per the germline V gene, CDR1 is SGHVS and CDR2 is FQNEAQ. The V and J ends lost 0 bases and 8 bases respectively, with 14 bases between them. Input was 616 ng to 6,004 ng of genomic DNA from tumor or blood. This material consisted of PBMCs, taken after anti-PD-1 treatment. The source is a human donor with basal cell carcinoma. The chain employs TRBV7-8 and TRBJ2-1; D uncertain. CDR3 amino acids: CASSLADIGWHEQFF. In DNA, the CDR3 is TGTGCCAGCAGCTTAGCTGACATAGGGTGGCATGAGCAGTTCTTC.